The 15 T cell receptor beta chains below were found in one sample sequenced in a study of vaccination and CD4 T cells after COVID-19. With the Oncomine TCR Beta short-read assay, DNA from cultured CD4+ T cells was sequenced. In TCRdb, the PCR reads were re-called with MiXCR into one record per CDR3 protein. The data contain 6,500 to 9,500 distinct CDR3 sequences, over 45% of them seen just once; the ten biggest clones take up around 15%. Antigens for these TCRs are unknown. As for treatment: roughly 10-day PBMC culture with coronavirus spike peptide pools or control peptides (ViraFEST assay). Unexposed donor CD4+ T cells predated the COVID-19 pandemic, collected 2011-2018. The sequenced sample was CD4+ T cells from blood, cultured in vitro. These receptors came from a human donor in good health.

CDR3 sequence: CASSGKGWYQETQYF. The DNA of the CDR3 is TGTGCCAGCAGTGGTAAGGGCTGGTACCAAGAGACCCAGTACTTC. This sequence joins TRBV2 and TRBJ2-5; D not resolved. Germline lookup yields CDR1 SNHLY and CDR2 FYNNEI. This CDR3 is built from 15 residues. With 4 bases removed from V and 0 bases from J, the gap between germline ends came to 12 bases. The full variable domain, in which reference TRBV2 and TRBJ2-5 provide the parts outside the CDR3, is EPEVTQTPSHQVTQMGQEVILRCVPISNHLYFYWYRQILGQKVEFLVSFYNNEISEKSEIFDDQFSVERPDGSNFTLKIRSTKLEDSAMYFCASSGKGWYQETQYFGPGTRLLVL.

The chain joins TRBV20-1 to TRBJ2-3; 10 bases are shared with TRBD1. Germline trimming cut 3 bases from V and 0 bases from J; bases unmatched to any gene: 3. In germline, CDR1 is DFQATT, CDR2 SNEGSKA (reference sequence). The CDR3 sequence is 15 residues long. CDR3 protein: CSARSDRGSTDTQYF. The CDR3 DNA reads TGCAGTGCTAGGTCGGACAGGGGGAGCACAGATACGCAGTATTTT.

The chain recombines TRBV6-5 with TRBJ2-2, with 9 nucleotides matching TRBD2. With V trimmed by 0 bases and J by 9 bases, 5 bases remained unmatched. The CDR3 sequence is 15 residues long. Germline V gene sequence: CDR1 MNHEY, CDR2 SVGAGI. CDR3: CASSYSTAGGRELFF. The CDR3, as DNA: TGTGCCAGCAGTTACTCGACGGCGGGGGGGCGGGAGCTGTTTTTT.

This clonotype has a handful of counts. The V call is TRBV19, the J call TRBJ1-2, with TRBD1 as a possible D gene (5 bases). CDR3 size: 12 residues. CDR1 and CDR2 from the germline V gene are LNHDA and SQIVND (reference sequence). V dropped 2 bases and J dropped 7 bases, with 8 bases sitting between them. The CDR3 protein is CASSISGSGYTF. The CDR3 coding sequence is TGTGCCAGTAGTATATCAGGGTCTGGCTACACCTTC.

The chain is built from TRBV7-2 and TRBJ2-4; D tentatively reads TRBD1 or TRBD2 (5 bases each). CDR1 and CDR2 (germline): SGHTA, FQGNSA. The CDR3 has 14 amino acids. V lost 6 bases and J lost 9, with 18 bases in between. The CDR3 DNA reads TGTGCCAGCAGACGGGACCCGACCCAGGTCATTCAGTACTTC. Translated, it gives CASRRDPTQVIQYF. The variable domain in full, completed from reference TRBV7-2 and TRBJ2-4, reads GAGVSQSPSNKVTEKGKDVELRCDPISGHTALYWYRQSLGQGLEFLIYFQGNSAPDKSGLPSDRFSAERTGGSVSTLTIQRTQQEDSAVYLCASRRDPTQVIQYFGAGTRLSVL.

This clonotype has more than one count but fewer than ten. The chain couples TRBV2 to TRBJ2-1, with 7 bases that match TRBD2. Germline CDR1 and CDR2: SNHLY and FYNNEI. The ends lost 4 bases at V and 1 base at J; junction bases unmatched: 4. The CDR3 length is 15 residues. The CDR3 reads CASSVGGSSYNEQFF. The CDR3 coding sequence is TGTGCCAGCAGTGTTGGCGGGAGTTCCTACAATGAGCAGTTCTTC.

This clonotype was counted once. Germline and junction disagree at one end, which may indicate a read error. The chain combines TRBV5-3 with TRBJ1-2; TRBD1 matches at 9 bases. TRBV5-3 qualifies as an ORF whose function is uncertain. This CDR3 is 16 amino acids long. CDR3 loop: CASSFRDRASNYGYTF. CDR3 nucleotides: TGTGCCAGCAGCTTCCGGGACAGGGCGTCTAACTATGGCTACACCTTC.

There are a few counts of this clonotype. The chain employs TRBV10-3 and TRBJ2-5; TRBD2 matches at 7 bases. Germline V gives CDR1 ENHRY, CDR2 SYGVKD. Trimming at V came to 1 base and at J to 5 bases, leaving 1 base not matched to a gene. The CDR3 is 13 residues long. The CDR3 nucleotides are TGTGCCATCAGTGAGTTGGGGGGGGAGACCCAGTACTTC. Its translation is CAISELGGETQYF.

As to this clonotype: At one boundary the junction diverges from the germline segment, which might be a read error. The V and J genes are TRBV29-1 and TRBJ2-3; 7 nucleotides line up with TRBD1. The CDR3 contains 15 residues. Germline V gives CDR1 SQVTM, CDR2 ANQGSEA. CDR3 protein: CSVEVQGQSTDTQYF. CDR3 coding DNA: TGCAGCGTAGAAGTACAGGGGCAGAGCACAGATACGCAGTATTTT.

This CDR3 is CASSIVPDSATYNSPLHF. Written as DNA, the CDR3 is TGTGCCAGTAGTATAGTACCGGACAGTGCCACCTATAATTCACCCCTCCACTTT. The V call is TRBV19, the J call TRBJ1-6; D is perhaps TRBD1 (6 bases). V was shortened by 1 base and J by 2 bases, with 15 bases between the two germline ends. The CDR3 extends over 18 amino acids. Per germline, CDR1 LNHDA and CDR2 SQIVND (reference sequence).

CDR3 nucleotides: TGTGCCAGCAGTTACAATTCTGGGGACACTGAAGCTTTCTTT. Its translation: CASSYNSGDTEAFF. The gene calls are TRBV6-5 and TRBJ1-1, with unresolved D. V gave up 2 bases and J gave up 3 bases, with 10 bases separating them. The length of the CDR3 is 14 residues. Germline V CDR1 and CDR2: MNHEY, SVGAGI.

This rearrangement joins TRBV20-1 to TRBJ2-1, with 7 bases fitting TRBD2. CDR1 DFQATT and CDR2 SNEGSKA come from the germline V gene (reference sequence). The CDR3 contains 16 residues. The V gene end was trimmed by 3 bases and the J gene end by 0 bases; junction bases not matched to a gene: 8. CDR3 protein: CSARVSRGSSYNEQFF. Written as DNA, the CDR3 is TGCAGTGCTAGGGTTTCGCGGGGGAGCTCCTACAATGAGCAGTTCTTC.

The sample holds a few counts of this clonotype. The chain combines TRBV27 with TRBJ1-5; 9 positions agree with TRBD1. This CDR3 spans 14 amino acids. V lost 6 bases, J lost 6 bases, and 6 bases stayed unmatched. CDR1 is MNHEY, CDR2 SMNVEV, per germline (reference sequence). The CDR3 loop reads CASSWTGDVQPQHF. DNA for the CDR3: TGTGCCAGCAGCTGGACAGGGGACGTTCAGCCCCAGCATTTT.

The chain combines TRBV28 with TRBJ1-5; D unclear. Germline V gene data show CDR1 as MDHEN and CDR2 as SYDVKM. The CDR3 totals 15 residues. Trimming stripped 8 bases from V and 0 bases from J, with 14 bases between. The CDR3 is CASVGFLGSNQPQHF. The DNA for the CDR3 is TGTGCCAGCGTTGGTTTCCTGGGTAGCAATCAGCCCCAGCATTTT.

The chain combines TRBV5-1 with TRBJ2-5; D unclear. The germline V gene has CDR1 SGHRS and CDR2 YFSETQ. With 6 bases removed from V and 3 bases from J, the gap between germline ends came to 12 bases. The CDR3 totals 13 residues. CDR3 sequence (DNA): TGCGCCAGCACCTTTGACGGCGAAGAGACCCAGTACTTC. Residues: CASTFDGEETQYF. Complete variable domain (other parts from reference TRBV5-1 and TRBJ2-5): KAGVTQTPRYLIKTRGQQVTLSCSPISGHRSVSWYQQTPGQGLQFLFEYFSETQRNKGNFPGRFSGRQFSNSRSEMNVSTLELGDSALYLCASTFDGEETQYFGPGTRLLVL.